These 25 T cell receptor beta chains came from one sample sequenced in a study of blood T cell repertoires in COVID-19. Data came from immunoSEQ multiplex PCR; TCRdb stores just in-frame clones and leaves some out. The profile shows around 280,000 clones, more than 70% of them singletons. The sequenced material came from peripheral blood. These receptors were taken from a woman between 25 and 40 years old with COVID-19, enrolled during active disease.

The rearrangement uses TRBV28 and TRBJ2-7; D unresolved. V shed 6 bases and J shed 6 bases, with 12 bases lying between them. Germline CDR1 MDHEN, CDR2 SYDVKM. This CDR3 has 12 residues. CDR3 sequence reads: CASSHTSREQYF. The CDR3 nucleotides read TGTGCCAGCAGCCATACTTCGCGCGAGCAGTACTTC.

Only a few counts were recorded for this clone. The rearrangement joins TRBV4-1 to TRBJ2-5; 8 positions agree with TRBD2. The CDR3 loop spans 16 amino acids. Unmatched junction bases numbered 4, after V lost 1 base and J lost 0 bases. Germline V gene lookup returns CDR1 MGHRA and CDR2 YSYEKL. CDR3 amino acids: CASSQGPSGYQETQYF. The CDR3, as DNA: TGCGCCAGCAGCCAAGGGCCTAGCGGGTACCAAGAGACCCAGTACTTC.

J is TRBJ1-3 and V is TRBV30, with 10 bases fitting TRBD1. CDR1 and CDR2 (germline): GTSNPN, SVGIG (reference sequence). The CDR3 length is 17 residues. The ends lost 1 base at V and 1 base at J; junction bases unmatched: 7. CDR3 nucleotide sequence: TGTGCCTGGAGTGGGGGGACAGGGGACCGATCTGGAAACACCATATATTTT. Its translation: CAWSGGTGDRSGNTIYF.

The chain combines TRBV2 with TRBJ1-3, with unresolved D. CDR1 is SNHLY and CDR2 is FYNNEI in the germline V gene. CDR3 length: 14 amino acids. V shed 3 bases and J shed 0 bases, with 6 bases lying between them. CDR3 DNA sequence: TGTGCCAGCAGTGACGGGAGCTCTGGAAACACCATATATTTT. It specifies CASSDGSSGNTIYF. Using reference TRBV2 and TRBJ1-3 for the parts outside the CDR3, the full variable domain is EPEVTQTPSHQVTQMGQEVILRCVPISNHLYFYWYRQILGQKVEFLVSFYNNEISEKSEIFDDQFSVERPDGSNFTLKIRSTKLEDSAMYFCASSDGSSGNTIYFGEGSWLTVV.

The chain combines TRBV2 with TRBJ1-5, with TRBD1 matching over 7 bases. The CDR3 contains 16 residues. Germline values: CDR1 SNHLY, CDR2 FYNNEI. V was pared by 6 bases and J by 4 bases, with 12 bases of the junction left unmatched. In DNA form, the CDR3 reads TGTGCCAGCAGCCAACGGGGGACAGCCATAAATCAGCCCCAGCATTTT. It codes for CASSQRGTAINQPQHF.

Comments on this clone: At the DNA level, this CDR3 is encoded by other sequences in the same sample as well. V gene TRBV5-1 combines with J gene TRBJ1-1, with D possibly matching TRBD1 (5 bases). CDR1 and CDR2 from the germline V gene are SGHRS and YFSETQ. The CDR3 is 13 amino acids. V lost 4 bases and J 5 bases, leaving 12 bases between the germline ends. The CDR3 loop is CASSLSGGTEAFF. CDR3 bases: TGCGCCAGCAGCCTTTCGGGGGGTACTGAAGCTTTCTTT.

The rearrangement links TRBV7-3 to TRBJ2-5; 14 bases map to TRBD2. Germline CDR1 is SGHTA and CDR2 is FQGTGA. The V segment lost 5 bases and the J segment 3 bases; nucleotides outside the gene matches: 5. The CDR3 has 16 amino acids. The CDR3 loop is CASSQLGLAGEETQYF. CDR3 DNA sequence: TGTGCCAGCAGCCAACTGGGACTAGCGGGAGAAGAGACCCAGTACTTC.

As regards this clone: This sample also contains other DNA sequences that code for the same CDR3. DNA of the CDR3: TGTGCCAGCAGCTTAGACAGGGGGAGTTACAATGAGCAGTTCTTC. Translation gives CASSLDRGSYNEQFF. This chain joins TRBV7-2 and TRBJ2-1, with TRBD1 matching over 8 bases. This CDR3 contains 15 residues. V lost 1 base and J lost 4; bases outside the gene matches: 3. CDR1 is SGHTA and CDR2 is FQGNSA in the germline V gene. The variable domain in full, completed from reference TRBV7-2 and TRBJ2-1, reads GAGVSQSPSNKVTEKGKDVELRCDPISGHTALYWYRQSLGQGLEFLIYFQGNSAPDKSGLPSDRFSAERTGGSVSTLTIQRTQQEDSAVYLCASSLDRGSYNEQFFGPGTRLTVL.

The rearrangement uses TRBV6-5 and TRBJ2-7; TRBD1 is a possible D gene (6 bases). The germline V gene encodes CDR1 MNHEY and CDR2 SVGAGI. Trimming cost V 7 bases and J 7 bases, with 11 bases left between them. This CDR3 has 11 residues. The CDR3 nucleotides read TGTGCCAGCATGAGGGGGAGAGAGCAGTACTTC. Its translation: CASMRGREQYF.

J is TRBJ1-3 and V is TRBV7-8; D call uncertain. CDR1 and CDR2 (germline): SGHVS, FQNEAQ. The V end lost 3 bases, the J end lost 3 bases, and 6 bases lay between the germline ends. This CDR3 has 13 amino acids. The CDR3 loop is CASSFGSGNTIYF. As DNA, the CDR3 is TGTGCCAGCAGCTTTGGGAGTGGAAACACCATATATTTT.

The count of this clone is one. This sequence joins TRBV12-3 or TRBV12-4 and TRBJ1-4, with TRBD1 matching over 7 bases. The junction had 6 bases not matched to a gene; V was cut back by 7 bases and J by 7 bases. The CDR3 is 13 residues long. The CDR3 DNA follows: TGTGCCAGCACCGAGAACAGGGGTGAAAAACTGTTTTTT. Its translation: CASTENRGEKLFF.

The V call is TRBV7-2, the J call TRBJ2-5, with D possibly being TRBD2 (5 bases). This CDR3 region has 14 residues. The germline V gene encodes CDR1 SGHTA and CDR2 FQGNSA. Trimming shortened V by 3 bases and J by 5 bases, and 13 bases separated the two germline ends. CDR3 sequence reads: CASSFLGGRETQYF. DNA for the CDR3: TGTGCCAGCAGCTTCCTCGGAGGCCGGGAGACCCAGTACTTC.

The V call is TRBV27, the J call TRBJ1-1, with no clear D. The CDR3 is made up of 15 amino acids. Germline V gene sequence: CDR1 MNHEY, CDR2 SMNVEV (reference sequence). Trimming pared 1 base from V and 3 bases from J, leaving 12 bases between. Here the CDR3 DNA reads TGTGCCAGCAGTTTATATCTCAACGGAGACACTGAAGCTTTCTTT. Residues: CASSLYLNGDTEAFF.

This sequence joins TRBV28 and TRBJ2-4, with D tentatively TRBD1 (6 bases). This CDR3 spans 15 amino acids. V was shortened by 5 bases and J by 3 bases, with 14 bases between the two germline ends. CDR1 is MDHEN and CDR2 is SYDVKM in the germline V gene. DNA for the CDR3: TGTGCCAGCAGTCCAGGGGTATTCGGCAAAAACATTCAGTACTTC. The encoded protein is CASSPGVFGKNIQYF.

The chain has TRBV5-1 and TRBJ1-2; no firm D call. V was shortened by 2 bases and J by 4 bases, with 12 bases between the two germline ends. The V gene's germline CDR1 is SGHRS and CDR2 YFSETQ. The CDR3 spans 14 residues. This CDR3 is CASSLDPEGYGYTF. In nucleotides, the CDR3 is TGCGCCAGCAGCTTAGATCCGGAGGGCTATGGCTACACCTTC.

CDR3 coding DNA: TGTGCCAGCAGTCCACCCAGGGGGGAGACCCAGTACTTC. It encodes CASSPPRGETQYF. This chain joins TRBV28 and TRBJ2-5, with 7 positions matching TRBD1. The ends lost 5 bases at V and 5 bases at J; junction bases unmatched: 5. The CDR3 is 13 amino acids. The germline CDR1 and CDR2 sequences are MDHEN and SYDVKM.

The V gene is TRBV6-5, the J gene TRBJ2-6, with D possibly TRBD1 on 5 matching bases. Germline V gene data show CDR1 as MNHEY and CDR2 as SVGAGI. The CDR3 length is 15 residues. V lost 7 bases, J lost 3 bases, and 13 bases lay in between. CDR3 protein: CASTRSGYGANVLTF. The CDR3, as DNA: TGTGCCAGCACCAGATCAGGGTATGGGGCCAACGTCCTGACTTTC.

The chain combines TRBV2 with TRBJ2-4, with 8 bases fitting TRBD2. The CDR3 sequence is 17 residues long. Per the germline V gene, CDR1 is SNHLY and CDR2 is FYNNEI. Trimming took 6 bases from V and 4 from J; bases not matched to a gene: 14. The CDR3 here is CASSSSISGIGKNIQYF. In DNA, the CDR3 is TGTGCCAGCAGCTCATCCATTAGCGGGATTGGTAAAAACATTCAGTACTTC.

The chain employs TRBV6-2 or TRBV6-3 and TRBJ1-6; D unresolved. Per germline, CDR1 MNHEY and CDR2 SVGEGT. The CDR3 is 15 amino acids. Trimming took 5 bases from V and 0 from J, leaving 8 bases between them. This chain's CDR3 is CASSRTSSYNSPLHF. The CDR3 DNA is TGTGCCAGCAGTCGTACGAGCTCCTATAATTCACCCCTCCACTTT.

The chain combines TRBV28 with TRBJ1-5; possibly TRBD1 for D (6 bases). This CDR3 is 13 amino acids long. Germline assignment: CDR1 MDHEN and CDR2 SYDVKM. V gave up 4 bases and J gave up 2 bases, with 6 bases separating them. The CDR3: CASSYRGNQPQHF. CDR3 in DNA: TGTGCCAGCAGTTACAGGGGCAATCAGCCCCAGCATTTT.

The chain is built from TRBV24-1 and TRBJ2-7; TRBD1 matches 10 bases. There are 12 residues in the CDR3. Germline CDR1 KGHDR, CDR2 SFDVKD. With V trimmed by 9 bases and J by 5 bases, 3 bases remained unmatched. This chain's CDR3 is CATGDRGDEQYF. The CDR3 nucleotides are TGTGCCACCGGGGACAGGGGTGACGAGCAGTACTTC.

The genes are TRBV18 and TRBJ1-2, with D perhaps matching TRBD1 (6 bases). Germline V CDR1 and CDR2: KGHSH, LQKENI. This CDR3 comprises 15 residues. V lost 6 bases and J lost 2, with 16 bases in between. In DNA, the CDR3 is TGTGCCAGCTCTCCGCTTGTACAGGGAAACTATGGCTACACCTTC. Translated: CASSPLVQGNYGYTF.

V is TRBV19 and J is TRBJ2-7, with D tentatively TRBD2 (5 bases). Trimming took off 3 bases at V and 3 bases at J, with 12 bases between the two ends. The V gene's germline CDR1 is LNHDA and CDR2 SQIVND (reference sequence). The CDR3 covers 14 residues. The CDR3, as DNA: TGTGCCAGTAGTATTTCAGTTAGCGACTACGAGCAGTACTTC. Protein product: CASSISVSDYEQYF.

This rearrangement joins TRBV18 to TRBJ2-2; 8 bases align to TRBD1. CDR1 is KGHSH and CDR2 is LQKENI in the germline V gene. The CDR3 is made up of 16 amino acids. The J segment lost 4 bases and the V segment lost 0 bases, leaving 4 bases of the junction unmatched. CDR3 sequence reads: CASSPPSGGFTGELFF. The DNA for the CDR3 is TGTGCCAGCTCACCACCGTCAGGGGGCTTCACCGGGGAGCTGTTTTTT.

V usage is TRBV2 and J usage is TRBJ1-5; D gene uncertain. This CDR3 spans 16 amino acids. The V gene lost 5 bases and the J gene lost 0 bases, with 14 bases spanning the gap. CDR1 is SNHLY, CDR2 FYNNEI, per germline. The DNA of the CDR3 is TGTGCCAGCAGTAATCACCGGGAGAATAGCAATCAGCCCCAGCATTTT. Its translation is CASSNHRENSNQPQHF.